The entry that follows covers one TCR beta chain sequence. The target antigen is unknown. The source of the sample is a study of cytomegalovirus exposure and HLA in healthy donors. Whole-study findings and limits: Across donors, most TCRs were seen rarely, yet some public ones were widespread. Upon later analysis, HLA-associated TCR beta chains proved more clonally expanded than other, equally common chains. The likely explanation for a cluster of highly shared sequence variants was sequencing artifact.

13 Jbeta primers and 60 Vbeta primers were used for the PCR. Repertoires were generated with immunoSEQ multiplex PCR, while TCRdb's copy carries only in-frame clones and drops some. The data show 150,000 to 200,000 clones, around 77% seen once. The CDR3 length is 16 residues. The V end lost 0 bases, the J end lost 2 bases, and 11 bases lay between the germline ends. The sample consisted of PBMCs. The clonotype was recovered from a woman in her forties in good health and CMV-seronegative. This chain uses TRBV23-1 with TRBJ1-5; D is perhaps TRBD1 (5 bases). TRBV23-1 is sorted into the ORF group, with uncertain function. The CDR3 bases are TGCGCCAGCAGTCAATCACCCAGGGCTTGCAATCAGCCCCAGCATTTT. It is translated as CASSQSPRACNQPQHF.